What follows is one T cell receptor beta chain and its context. CDR1 SGHDT and CDR2 YYEEEE come from the germline V gene. There are 18 residues in the CDR3. V shed 4 bases, J shed 7 bases, and the junction held 18 bases outside the gene matches. The data belong to a study of cytomegalovirus exposure and HLA in healthy donors. Primers for the PCR totalled 60 Vbeta and 13 Jbeta. Clones were sequenced by immunoSEQ multiplex PCR, and TCRdb holds only the in-frame ones, with some missing. The data hold roughly 36,000 clones, with more than 80% observed a single time. V and J are TRBV5-6 and TRBJ2-1; 9 bases fit TRBD2. The TCR comes from a male donor in good health and CMV-seronegative. The sequencing sample was made of PBMCs. This chain's CDR3 is CASSPTTLIAGARNEQFF. CDR3 sequence (DNA): TGTGCCAGCAGCCCAACTACCTTAATAGCGGGGGCACGGAATGAGCAGTTCTTC.